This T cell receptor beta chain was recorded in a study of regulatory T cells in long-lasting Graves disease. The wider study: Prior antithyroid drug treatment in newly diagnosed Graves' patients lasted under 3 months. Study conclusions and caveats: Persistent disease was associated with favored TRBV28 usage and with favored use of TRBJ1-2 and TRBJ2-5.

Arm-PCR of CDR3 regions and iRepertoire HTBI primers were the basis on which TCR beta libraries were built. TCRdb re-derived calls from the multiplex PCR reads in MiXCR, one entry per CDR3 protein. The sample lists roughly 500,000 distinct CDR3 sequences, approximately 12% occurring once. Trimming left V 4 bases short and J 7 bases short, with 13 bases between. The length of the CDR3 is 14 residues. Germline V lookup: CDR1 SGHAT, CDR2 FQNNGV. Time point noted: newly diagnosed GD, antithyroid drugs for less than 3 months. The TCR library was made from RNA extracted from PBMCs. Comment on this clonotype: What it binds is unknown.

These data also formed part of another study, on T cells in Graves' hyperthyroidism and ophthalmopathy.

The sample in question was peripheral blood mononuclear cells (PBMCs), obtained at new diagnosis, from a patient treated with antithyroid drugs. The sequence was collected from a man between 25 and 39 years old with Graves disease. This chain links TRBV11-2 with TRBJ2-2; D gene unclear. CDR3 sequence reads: CASSSTFQVGELFF. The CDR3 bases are TGTGCCAGCAGCTCCACCTTTCAGGTCGGGGAGCTGTTTTTT.